This TCR beta chain stems from a study of beta chain features in type 1 diabetes. Notes on the study in general: The naive, central memory and Treg TCRB repertoires showed an apparent similarity that was greater among patients than among healthy donors.

Reverse transcribing all isolated RNA meant expressed TCRB transcripts were sequenced. Assay: immunoSEQ multiplex PCR; the TCRdb copy retains only in-frame clones and omits some. Among about 320,000 clones, about 14% were seen once, and the ten largest hold about 6.6%. The CDR3 runs to 14 residues. The V gene lost 4 bases and the J gene lost 1 base, with 10 bases spanning the gap. In germline, CDR1 is SGHDN, CDR2 FVKESK. In this sample, this clone turned up a few times. As yet, its antigen is unknown. The sequence was collected from a man younger than 45 in good health. The sample was central memory CD4+ T cells from blood. The chain combines TRBV14 with TRBJ1-2; D is ambiguous. The CDR3 DNA sequence: TGTGCCAGCAGCCGGTCAGGCCGTAACTATGGCTACACCTTC. Protein sequence: CASSRSGRNYGYTF. Supplemented by reference TRBV14 and TRBJ1-2, the full variable domain reads EAGVTQFPSHSVIEKGQTVTLRCDPISGHDNLYWYRRVMGKEIKFLLHFVKESKQDESGMPNNRFLAERTGGTYSTLKVQPAELEDSGVYFCASSRSGRNYGYTFGSGTRLTVV.